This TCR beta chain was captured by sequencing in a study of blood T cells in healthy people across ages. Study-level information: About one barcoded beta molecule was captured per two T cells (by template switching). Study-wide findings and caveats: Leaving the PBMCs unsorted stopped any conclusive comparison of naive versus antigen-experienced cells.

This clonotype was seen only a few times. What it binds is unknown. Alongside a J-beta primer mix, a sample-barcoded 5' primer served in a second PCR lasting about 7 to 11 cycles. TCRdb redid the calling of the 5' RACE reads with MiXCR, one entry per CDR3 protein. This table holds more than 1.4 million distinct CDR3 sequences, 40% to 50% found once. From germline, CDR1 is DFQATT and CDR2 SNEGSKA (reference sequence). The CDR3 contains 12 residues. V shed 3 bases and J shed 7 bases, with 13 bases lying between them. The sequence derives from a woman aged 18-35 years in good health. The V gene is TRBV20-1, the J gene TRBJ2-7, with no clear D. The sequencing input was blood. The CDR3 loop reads CSASEKSREQYF. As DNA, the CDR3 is TGCAGTGCTAGTGAAAAAAGTCGGGAGCAGTACTTC.